This T cell receptor (beta chain) was identified in a study of blood T cell repertoires in COVID-19. Study background: Samples of COVID-19 (acute and convalescent) were obtained from the United States, Italy and Spain. In each case, the material was cDNA or gDNA derived from T cells, B-cell-depleted T cells, or PBMCs.

Trimming removed 4 bases at V and 3 bases at J, with 16 bases between. The germline V gene has CDR1 LGHDT and CDR2 YNNKEL (reference sequence). The CDR3 sequence is 15 residues long. Patients in Seattle were enrolled during active infection, then followed longitudinally. Per the authors' pipeline: The assay estimated nucleated cells by amplifying reference gene primers. Clones were read by immunoSEQ multiplex PCR, and TCRdb kept only the in-frame ones, dropping some. Clone size and V and J calls were adopted from that table, with D and trimming inferred from the DNA. The sample consists of just over 250,000 clones, roughly 88% of them appearing once.

This receptor was identified in a woman in her 70s with COVID-19, enrolled during active disease. The sequenced sample consisted of peripheral blood. The genes are TRBV3-1 (or the pseudogene TRBV3-2) and TRBJ2-7; D is possibly TRBD2 (5 bases). CDR3 bases: TGTGCCAGCAGCCCACAGTTAGGGAGAGACTACGAGCAGTACTTC. Amino acids: CASSPQLGRDYEQYF.